These 15 T cell receptor beta chains were all obtained from the same sample, sequenced in a study of Graves' ophthalmopathy and Graves' hyperthyroidism. As the template, RNA transcripts were used to amplify TCR beta CDR3 regions. An opening RT-PCR round employed HTBI primers and preceded a second-round multiplex PCR. TCRdb called the multiplex PCR reads again in MiXCR, with one record for every CDR3 protein. The sample comprises over 450,000 distinct CDR3 sequences, 13% to 15% of which are singletons, and 8% to 10% rests with the top ten. The sequenced material came from blood. The receptor set was obtained from a woman aged 25 to 39 with Graves' ophthalmopathy.

The chain couples TRBV19 to TRBJ1-2; 7 positions match TRBD1. J was trimmed by 7 bases and V by 6 bases; bases with no gene match: 5. CDR3 length: 12 residues. Germline V gene sequence: CDR1 LNHDA, CDR2 SQIVND (reference sequence). CDR3 coding DNA: TGTGCCAGTAGCTCTTACAGGGGTGGCTACACCTTC. This sequence encodes CASSSYRGGYTF.

This clonotype was seen at least ten times. The chain recombines TRBV6-5 with TRBJ2-7, with 8 bases that match TRBD2. Germline V gene lookup returns CDR1 MNHEY and CDR2 SVGAGI. With V trimmed by 2 bases and J by 2 bases, 5 bases remained unmatched. This CDR3 has 15 residues. The CDR3 region has the DNA TGTGCCAGCAGTTACGGGCGGGGGGTGACCTACGAGCAGTACTTC. Its protein is CASSYGRGVTYEQYF.

Ten or more counts support this clonotype. This sequence joins TRBV28 and TRBJ2-7, with TRBD1 matching over 10 bases. The V and J ends lost 8 bases and 3 bases, in that order; junction bases with no gene match: 10. CDR1 is MDHEN, CDR2 SYDVKM, per germline. CDR3 length: 15 residues. The CDR3 DNA reads as TGTGCCAGCGGGTCCGGGACAGGGGCCCACTACGAGCAGTACTTC. This encodes CASGSGTGAHYEQYF.

In this sample, this clonotype turned up a few times. V and J are TRBV30 and TRBJ1-2; D ambiguous. The CDR3 contains 15 residues. The germline V gene has CDR1 GTSNPN and CDR2 SVGIG (reference sequence). V was trimmed by 0 bases and J by 3 bases, leaving 14 bases between them. The CDR3 region has the DNA TGTGCCTGGAGTGTAGGCCTTTTCGAGTACTATGGCTACACCTTC. Its protein product is CAWSVGLFEYYGYTF.

In its sample, this clonotype was seen a few times. This chain connects TRBV6-1 to TRBJ1-1; maybe TRBD1 (6 bases). The CDR3 sequence is 12 residues long. Germline V CDR1 and CDR2: MNHNS, SASEGT. The V end lost 8 bases, the J end lost 1 base, and 8 bases lay between the germline ends. The CDR3 is CASLDRNTEAFF. CDR3 DNA sequence: TGTGCCAGCCTGGACAGGAACACTGAAGCTTTCTTT.

This clonotype occurred many times. The chain combines TRBV12-3 or TRBV12-4 with TRBJ2-7; D remains unclear. The CDR3 has 14 amino acids. The V end lost 2 bases, the J end lost 2 bases, and 10 bases lay between the germline ends. The DNA of the CDR3 is TGTGCCAGCAGTTTACGTGCCGGTACCTACGAGCAGTACTTC. Translating gives CASSLRAGTYEQYF.

The rearrangement joins TRBV24-1 to TRBJ1-5, with D hard to call. V gave up 6 bases and J gave up 2 bases, with 10 bases separating them. CDR1 is KGHDR and CDR2 is SFDVKD in the germline V gene. The CDR3 covers 14 residues. The CDR3 loop is CATSPREGNQPQHF. As DNA, the CDR3 is TGTGCCACCAGTCCGAGGGAGGGCAATCAGCCCCAGCATTTT.

This clonotype was picked up many times. This chain links TRBV30 with TRBJ1-1; D uncertain. V lost 3 bases and J lost 4, with 6 bases in between. Germline loops: CDR1 GTSNPN, CDR2 SVGIG (reference sequence). The CDR3 is 11 amino acids. The CDR3 is CAWRRVTEAFF. The CDR3 DNA sequence: TGTGCCTGGAGACGGGTCACTGAAGCTTTCTTT.

This clonotype occurred a few times. The chain links TRBV4-1 to TRBJ1-6; unclear D gene. V was clipped by 0 bases and J by 6 bases, with 9 bases between them. Germline V gene sequence: CDR1 MGHRA, CDR2 YSYEKL. The CDR3 contains 15 residues. DNA for the CDR3: TGCGCCAGCAGCCAAGAAGTCAGCCTTAATTCACCCCTCCACTTT. Protein: CASSQEVSLNSPLHF.

In DNA form, the CDR3 reads TGTGCCAGCAGTTTCTCGGGACTAGCGGGGGGCCCTCAGGGCGGGGAGCTGTTTTTT. Translation: CASSFSGLAGGPQGGELFF. The chain has TRBV12-3 or TRBV12-4 and TRBJ2-2, with 15 nucleotides matching TRBD2. The trim removed 3 bases at V and 7 bases at J, leaving 12 bases unmatched. This CDR3 has 19 amino acids.

The sample holds many counts of this clonotype. This chain uses TRBV12-3 or TRBV12-4 with TRBJ2-2; D possibly corresponds to TRBD2 (5 bases). This CDR3 is built from 14 residues. Trimming removed 4 bases from V and 8 bases from J, with 14 bases in between. CDR3 sequence (DNA): TGTGCCAGCAGTTCCGCTTTCCGAGGGGGGGAGCTGTTTTTT. Encoded protein: CASSSAFRGGELFF.

This clonotype was recorded at least ten times. V usage is TRBV15 and J usage is TRBJ1-3, with unresolved D. Looked up from germline, CDR1 is LNHNV and CDR2 is YYDKDF (reference sequence). The V end lost 0 bases, the J end lost 0 bases, and 6 bases lay between the germline ends. The CDR3 loop spans 15 amino acids. For the CDR3, the DNA is TGTGCCACCAGCAGAGATAGGAGCTCTGGAAACACCATATATTTT. Translated, it gives CATSRDRSSGNTIYF.

This clonotype was counted ten times or more. The chain carries TRBV12-3 or TRBV12-4 and TRBJ1-2; 7 bases match TRBD1. With V trimmed by 5 bases and J by 6 bases, 6 bases remained unmatched. The CDR3 runs to 13 residues. DNA for the CDR3: TGTGCCAGCAGTCTACAGGGGCGGGATGGCTACACCTTC. Translation: CASSLQGRDGYTF.

The chain recombines TRBV30 with TRBJ1-2; no clear D gene. Germline V CDR1 and CDR2: GTSNPN, SVGIG (reference sequence). The CDR3 totals 14 residues. V shed 2 bases and J shed 2 bases, with 12 bases lying between them. CDR3 sequence reads: CAWSPPTLNYGYTF. The CDR3, as DNA: TGTGCCTGGAGTCCGCCGACACTCAACTATGGCTACACCTTC.

This clonotype was recorded many times. The rearrangement links TRBV5-1 to TRBJ2-2; the D is unclear. CDR1 SGHRS and CDR2 YFSETQ come from the germline V gene. Trimming pared 4 bases from V and 7 bases from J, leaving 17 bases between. The CDR3 extends over 15 amino acids. The CDR3 is CASSLSSIWGGELFF. Written as DNA, the CDR3 is TGCGCCAGCAGCCTCTCCAGCATCTGGGGCGGGGAGCTGTTTTTT.